The 8 T cell receptor beta chains below were found in one sample sequenced in a study of blood T cell repertoires in COVID-19. TCRdb keeps only in-frame clones here, not all; method: immunoSEQ multiplex PCR. The data show about 160,000 clones, with about 80% seen just once and approximately 3% held by the top ten. The sequenced material came from PBMCs or T cells enriched from blood (not recorded which). The origin of the receptors is a woman in her sixties who had recovered from COVID-19.

This clone was counted once. This chain connects TRBV18 to TRBJ1-4; no firm D call. Trimming removed 6 bases at V and 0 bases at J, with 8 bases between. Germline V lookup: CDR1 KGHSH, CDR2 LQKENI. This CDR3 has 14 amino acids. CDR3 amino acids: CASSDSPTNEKLFF. The CDR3 nucleotides are TGTGCCAGCTCGGACTCACCAACTAATGAAAAACTGTTTTTT.

The chain is built from TRBV7-2 and TRBJ2-1, with 10 bases matching TRBD2. The CDR3 extends over 16 amino acids. Germline lookup yields CDR1 SGHTA and CDR2 FQGNSA. Trimming at V came to 3 bases and at J to 10 bases, leaving 12 bases not matched to a gene. The CDR3 loop is CASSLLGSGGAREQFF. The CDR3 bases are TGTGCCAGCAGCTTGCTAGGCAGCGGGGGGGCACGGGAGCAGTTCTTC.

The V call is TRBV19, the J call TRBJ1-1; 11 positions match TRBD1. The CDR3 loop spans 14 amino acids. The junction had 3 bases not matched to a gene; V was cut back by 6 bases and J by 3 bases. Per the germline V gene, CDR1 is LNHDA and CDR2 is SQIVND (reference sequence). CDR3 loop: CASRGQGVYTEAFF. DNA for the CDR3: TGTGCCAGTAGGGGACAGGGGGTGTACACTGAAGCTTTCTTT.

This rearrangement joins TRBV10-1 to TRBJ2-1; 8 bases agree with TRBD1. Germline V gene sequence: CDR1 WNHNN, CDR2 SYGVQD (reference sequence). The CDR3 spans 15 residues. With 6 bases clipped from V and 0 bases from J, the junction kept 4 bases outside the gene matches. The CDR3 sequence: CASSPGQGSYNEQFF. The CDR3 region has the DNA TGCGCCAGCAGCCCCGGACAGGGCTCCTACAATGAGCAGTTCTTC.

This clone was found once. The chain employs TRBV2 and TRBJ1-4, with TRBD1 matching 8 bases. The CDR3 covers 13 residues. CDR1 is SNHLY and CDR2 is FYNNEI in the germline V gene. Trimming cost V 5 bases and J 5 bases; bases outside gene matches: 1. The chain's CDR3 is CASSRDRNEKLFF. For the CDR3, the DNA is TGTGCCAGCAGTCGGGACAGGAATGAAAAACTGTTTTTT.

The chain joins TRBV27 to TRBJ2-1; 9 bases map to TRBD2. The CDR3 extends over 15 amino acids. From germline, CDR1 is MNHEY and CDR2 SMNVEV (reference sequence). With V trimmed by 5 bases and J by 6 bases, 8 bases remained unmatched. The CDR3 reads CASSTPLAGRNEQFF. In DNA, the CDR3 is TGTGCCAGCAGTACCCCACTAGCGGGTCGCAATGAGCAGTTCTTC.

The chain combines TRBV7-2 with TRBJ2-3; D might be TRBD2 (5 bases). Germline V gene sequence: CDR1 SGHTA, CDR2 FQGNSA. V shed 4 bases and J shed 0 bases, with 17 bases lying between them. CDR3 length equals 17 residues. The DNA of the CDR3 is TGTGCCAGCAGCTCCCGACCCGACTGGACTAGCACAGATACGCAGTATTTT. Protein: CASSSRPDWTSTDTQYF.

This clone was detected only a few times. The rearrangement uses TRBV6-5 and TRBJ1-6; D might be TRBD1 (5 bases). Germline V lookup: CDR1 MNHEY, CDR2 SVGAGI. The V and J ends lost 11 bases and 6 bases respectively, with 17 bases between them. The CDR3 loop spans 14 amino acids. The CDR3 protein is CAPAGAATNSPLHF. The CDR3 nucleotides are TGTGCCCCGGCTGGGGCAGCTACTAATTCACCCCTCCACTTT.